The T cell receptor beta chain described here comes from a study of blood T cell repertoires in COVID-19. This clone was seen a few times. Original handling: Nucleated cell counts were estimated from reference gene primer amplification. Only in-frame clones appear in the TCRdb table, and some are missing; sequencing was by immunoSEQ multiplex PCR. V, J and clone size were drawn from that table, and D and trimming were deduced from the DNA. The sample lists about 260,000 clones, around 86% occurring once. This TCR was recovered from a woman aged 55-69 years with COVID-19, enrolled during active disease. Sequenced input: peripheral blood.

CDR3 sequence reads: CASSYSSGDGYGYTF. CDR3 DNA sequence: TGTGCCAGCAGTTACTCGTCAGGGGATGGCTATGGCTACACCTTC. The chain is built from TRBV6-5 and TRBJ1-2; D may be TRBD1 (6 bases). The CDR3 totals 15 residues. Germline-derived CDR1 and CDR2 are MNHEY and SVGAGI. V was clipped by 0 bases and J by 4 bases, with 12 bases between them.